This paragraph reports one T cell receptor (beta chain). The read falls 3 residues short of the CDR3 end, and the missing part is taken from the germline J gene. Repertoires were generated with immunoSEQ multiplex PCR, while TCRdb's copy carries only in-frame clones and drops some. The sample's table shows about 30,000 clones. These data come from a study of T cells in women clearing cervical HPV infection. HPV was found by MY09/MY11 PCR and dot-blot genotyping. The germline V gene encodes CDR1 LNHDA and CDR2 SQIVND (reference sequence). This CDR3 has 16 amino acids. V dropped 4 bases and J dropped 5; count of bases not matched to a gene: 9.

Input material: blood buffy coat. This TCR derives from a woman aged 18 to 75 with a cervical HPV16 infection that either progressed to CIN3+ or cleared (not recorded which). The chain combines TRBV19 with TRBJ2-1; 9 nucleotides match TRBD2. CDR3 DNA (partial): TGTGCCAGTAGTACGACGGTAGCGGGGGCGAACAATGAG. Encoded protein: CASSTTVAGANNE. From start to end, the CDR3 is CASSTTVAGANNEQFF.